This is a list of T cell receptor beta chains from one sample in a study of blood T cell repertoires in COVID-19. TCRdb's table, derived via immunoSEQ multiplex PCR, lists solely in-frame clones and lacks some. The table records around 130,000 clones, more than 75% of them present only once. Source material: peripheral blood. These receptors came from a man in his 70s with active COVID-19. The CDR3 runs from the conserved cysteine through the conserved F or W. Each record gives: V gene, J gene, clone size, D gene, CDR3 protein, CDR3 DNA. D genes are given only for firm matches. The listing skips clone size in some rows; elsewhere it reads once, few, many or a size class.

V: TRBV7-9; J: TRBJ2-1; size: NA; D: TRBD2; CDR3: CASSPIGGRTYNEQFF; DNA: TGTGCCAGCAGCCCTATCGGCGGGAGGACTTACAATGAGCAGTTCTTC
V: TRBV7-2; J: TRBJ2-1; size: once; D: TRBD2; CDR3: CASSLELAGYNEQFF; DNA: TGTGCCAGCAGCTTAGAACTAGCGGGGTACAATGAGCAGTTCTTC
V: TRBV4-2; J: TRBJ2-5; size: NA; D: NA; CDR3: CASSQEAGLGETQYF; DNA: TGTGCCAGCAGCCAAGAGGCGGGGCTTGGAGAGACCCAGTACTTC
V: TRBV25-1; J: TRBJ1-4; size: NA; D: TRBD1; CDR3: CASSATGSGVEKLFF; DNA: TGTGCCAGCAGTGCGACAGGGTCGGGTGTTGAAAAACTGTTTTTT
V: TRBV30; J: TRBJ2-5; size: NA; D: TRBD2; CDR3: CAWSRGRGMETQYF; DNA: TGTGCCTGGAGTCGCGGGAGGGGCATGGAGACCCAGTACTTC
V: TRBV2; J: TRBJ1-3; size: NA; D: TRBD1; CDR3: CASRTGGTGNTIYF; DNA: TGTGCCAGCAGGACAGGGGGGACTGGAAACACCATATATTTT
V: TRBV19; J: TRBJ1-5; size: NA; D: NA; CDR3: CASSGQISNQPQHF; DNA: TGTGCCAGTAGTGGGCAGATTAGCAATCAGCCCCAGCATTTT
V: TRBV21-1; J: TRBJ1-1; size: few; D: NA; CDR3: CASSKTTTDSVWIEAFF; DNA: TGTGCCAGCAGCAAAACTACCACGGACAGTGTTTGGATTGAAGCTTTCTTT
V: TRBV3-1/TRBV3-2; J: TRBJ1-1; size: NA; D: NA; CDR3: CASSPRQTAEAFF; DNA: TGTGCCAGCAGCCCCCGACAGACCGCTGAAGCTTTCTTT
V: TRBV6-5; J: TRBJ2-1; size: NA; D: NA; CDR3: CASIPGHHNEQFF; DNA: TGTGCCAGCATTCCGGGACATCACAATGAGCAGTTCTTC
V: TRBV11-2; J: TRBJ1-4; size: NA; D: NA; CDR3: CASSPGQKNEKLFF; DNA: TGTGCCAGCAGCCCTGGACAGAAAAATGAAAAACTGTTTTTT
V: TRBV5-1; J: TRBJ2-5; size: NA; D: NA; CDR3: CASSYDRETQYF; DNA: TGCGCCAGCAGCTACGACAGGGAGACCCAGTACTTC
V: TRBV19; J: TRBJ2-1; size: NA; D: NA; CDR3: CASSMRGASYNEQFF; DNA: TGTGCCAGTAGTATGCGGGGTGCCTCCTACAATGAGCAGTTCTTC
V: TRBV9; J: TRBJ2-7; size: NA; D: NA; CDR3: CASSAAADLSYEQYF; DNA: TGTGCCAGCAGCGCCGCAGCGGACCTATCCTACGAGCAGTACTTC
V: TRBV15; J: TRBJ1-1; size: NA; D: NA; CDR3: CATSNSRWDTEAFF; DNA: TGTGCCACCAGCAATAGCCGCTGGGACACTGAAGCTTTCTTT
V: TRBV4-2; J: TRBJ1-2; size: NA; D: NA; CDR3: CASSQDSQGGYGYTF; DNA: TGTGCCAGCAGCCAAGATAGCCAGGGTGGCTATGGCTACACCTTC
V: TRBV29-1; J: TRBJ1-2; size: once; D: NA; CDR3: CSVPRSYGYTF; DNA: TGCAGCGTCCCGCGGAGCTATGGCTACACCTTC
V: TRBV7-2; J: TRBJ1-5; size: once; D: NA; CDR3: CASSLVFGGLGNQPQHF; DNA: TGTGCCAGCAGCTTAGTGTTCGGGGGGCTTGGGAATCAGCCCCAGCATTTT
V: TRBV3-1/TRBV3-2; J: TRBJ1-2; size: NA; D: TRBD1; CDR3: CASSQDGDRGRVVYYGYTF; DNA: TGTGCCAGCAGCCAAGATGGGGACAGGGGGCGCGTAGTGTACTATGGCTACACCTTC
V: TRBV27; J: TRBJ2-7; size: NA; D: NA; CDR3: CASSWGTSASYEQYF; DNA: TGTGCCAGCAGTTGGGGGACATCGGCCTCCTACGAGCAGTACTTC
V: TRBV7-2; J: TRBJ1-2; size: NA; D: TRBD1; CDR3: CASSLAGTGDSYGYTF; DNA: TGTGCCAGCAGCTTAGCAGGGACAGGGGATTCATATGGCTACACCTTC
V: TRBV4-1; J: TRBJ2-7; size: NA; D: NA; CDR3: CASSQAEGVTYEQYF; DNA: TGCGCCAGCAGCCAAGCAGAGGGAGTGACCTACGAGCAGTACTTC
V: TRBV6-4; J: TRBJ2-1; size: once; D: NA; CDR3: CASSASGGYNEQFF; DNA: TGTGCCAGCAGTGCAAGCGGCGGCTACAATGAGCAGTTCTTC
V: TRBV12-3/TRBV12-4; J: TRBJ2-5; size: NA; D: NA; CDR3: CASSLATQETQYF; DNA: TGTGCCAGCAGTTTAGCGACACAAGAGACCCAGTACTTC
V: TRBV5-1; J: TRBJ2-7; size: few; D: TRBD2; CDR3: CASSLGGSGGSYEQYF; DNA: TGCGCCAGCAGCTTGGGTGGTAGCGGGGGCTCCTACGAGCAGTACTTC
V: TRBV2; J: TRBJ1-5; size: NA; D: TRBD1; CDR3: CASSAGTGANQPQHF; DNA: TGTGCCAGCAGCGCCGGGACAGGGGCCAATCAGCCCCAGCATTTT
V: TRBV7-2; J: TRBJ2-3; size: NA; D: NA; CDR3: CASSLDGLAPDTQYF; DNA: TGTGCCAGCAGCTTAGACGGGCTAGCCCCAGATACGCAGTATTTT
V: TRBV5-1; J: TRBJ2-5; size: NA; D: NA; CDR3: CASREGAAETQYF; DNA: TGCGCCAGCAGGGAAGGAGCGGCGGAGACCCAGTACTTC
V: TRBV7-9; J: TRBJ2-7; size: NA; D: TRBD2; CDR3: CASSPGGGAHEQYF; DNA: TGTGCCAGCAGCCCGGGCGGGGGGGCACACGAGCAGTACTTC
V: TRBV7-2; J: TRBJ1-5; size: NA; D: NA; CDR3: CASSLVPSSNQPQHF; DNA: TGTGCCAGCAGCTTAGTCCCGAGTAGCAATCAGCCCCAGCATTTT
V: TRBV27; J: TRBJ1-1; size: NA; D: NA; CDR3: CASSPGRQIPTEAFF; DNA: TGTGCCAGCAGTCCTGGGAGGCAGATACCAACTGAAGCTTTCTTT
V: TRBV6-2/TRBV6-3; J: TRBJ2-1; size: NA; D: TRBD2; CDR3: CASSPSGNYNEQFF; DNA: TGTGCCAGCAGCCCTAGCGGGAACTACAATGAGCAGTTCTTC
V: TRBV7-8; J: TRBJ1-1; size: NA; D: TRBD1; CDR3: CASSLRTGRGTEAFF; DNA: TGTGCCAGCAGCCTCAGGACAGGGCGTGGGACTGAAGCTTTCTTT
V: TRBV30; J: TRBJ2-7; size: NA; D: NA; CDR3: CAWSVLVQASYEQYF; DNA: TGTGCCTGGAGTGTACTCGTACAGGCATCCTACGAGCAGTACTTC
V: TRBV4-2; J: TRBJ1-6; size: NA; D: NA; CDR3: CASSQDRANSPLHF; DNA: TGTGCCAGCAGCCAAGACAGGGCCAATTCACCCCTCCACTTT
V: TRBV7-9; J: TRBJ2-1; size: NA; D: NA; CDR3: CASSSSYSYNEQFF; DNA: TGTGCCAGCAGCTCCTCTTACTCCTACAATGAGCAGTTCTTC
V: TRBV7-8; J: TRBJ2-7; size: NA; D: NA; CDR3: CASSLGLASYEQYF; DNA: TGTGCCAGCAGCTTAGGACTGGCTTCCTACGAGCAGTACTTC
V: TRBV3-1/TRBV3-2; J: TRBJ2-3; size: NA; D: TRBD1; CDR3: CASSPGQGWTDTQYF; DNA: TGTGCCAGCAGCCCCGGACAGGGATGGACAGATACGCAGTATTTT
V: TRBV5-4; J: TRBJ1-2; size: NA; D: NA; CDR3: CASSLDRINYGYTF; DNA: TGTGCCAGCAGCTTGGACAGAATTAACTATGGCTACACCTTC
V: TRBV6-5; J: TRBJ2-7; size: NA; D: NA; CDR3: CASSYSRGLHEQYF; DNA: TGTGCCAGCAGTTACAGTCGGGGTCTTCACGAGCAGTACTTC
V: TRBV5-1; J: TRBJ1-4; size: NA; D: TRBD1; CDR3: CASSLEGAGIEKLFF; DNA: TGCGCCAGCAGCTTGGAGGGGGCAGGTATTGAAAAACTGTTTTTT
V: TRBV19; J: TRBJ1-5; size: NA; D: TRBD1; CDR3: CASSPTRDRGPQPQHF; DNA: TGTGCCAGTAGTCCAACCCGGGACAGGGGGCCTCAGCCCCAGCATTTT
V: TRBV6-5; J: TRBJ2-7; size: NA; D: TRBD1; CDR3: CASSRDRVGEQYF; DNA: TGTGCCAGCAGTAGGGACAGGGTGGGCGAGCAGTACTTC
V: TRBV5-1; J: TRBJ2-7; size: NA; D: NA; CDR3: CASSSSGTPFEQYF; DNA: TGCGCCAGCAGCTCCTCCGGGACACCGTTCGAGCAGTACTTC
V: TRBV14; J: TRBJ2-1; size: once; D: TRBD2; CDR3: CASSLVAGGRYNEQFF; DNA: TGTGCCAGCAGCCTTGTAGCGGGAGGCCGCTACAATGAGCAGTTCTTC
V: TRBV6-1; J: TRBJ2-7; size: NA; D: NA; CDR3: CASREGGTSSYEQYF; DNA: TGTGCCAGCAGGGAAGGCGGGACGAGCTCCTACGAGCAGTACTTC
V: TRBV7-9; J: TRBJ2-3; size: NA; D: TRBD2; CDR3: CASSLASGPSTDTQYF; DNA: TGTGCCAGCAGCTTAGCTAGCGGGCCTAGCACAGATACGCAGTATTTT
V: TRBV5-1; J: TRBJ1-4; size: NA; D: NA; CDR3: CASSVGGYEKLFF; DNA: TGCGCCAGCAGCGTCGGGGGTTACGAAAAACTGTTTTTT
V: TRBV3-1/TRBV3-2; J: TRBJ1-5; size: NA; D: TRBD1; CDR3: CASSQEQGRQPQHF; DNA: TGTGCCAGCAGCCAAGAACAGGGGCGGCAGCCCCAGCATTTT
V: TRBV15; J: TRBJ1-2; size: NA; D: NA; CDR3: CATSRDVGLRDGYTF; DNA: TGTGCCACCAGCAGAGATGTGGGGCTAAGGGATGGCTACACCTTC
V: TRBV2; J: TRBJ2-5; size: NA; D: TRBD2; CDR3: CASSEGPSGRGLHPQETQYF; DNA: TGTGCCAGCAGTGAGGGGCCTTCGGGGAGGGGCCTTCACCCCCAAGAGACCCAGTACTTC
V: TRBV7-2; J: TRBJ2-2; size: NA; D: TRBD2; CDR3: CASRLAGSNTGELFF; DNA: TGTGCCAGCAGACTAGCGGGGTCGAACACCGGGGAGCTGTTTTTT
V: TRBV6-5; J: TRBJ1-3; size: NA; D: TRBD1; CDR3: CASSRGQASGNTIYF; DNA: TGTGCCAGCAGCCGTGGACAGGCCTCTGGAAACACCATATATTTT
V: TRBV5-6; J: TRBJ2-5; size: once; D: TRBD2; CDR3: CASSLPSGRQTQYF; DNA: TGTGCCAGCAGCTTACCCTCCGGGAGGCAGACCCAGTACTTC
V: TRBV19; J: TRBJ2-1; size: NA; D: NA; CDR3: CATRRGGPDNEQFF; DNA: TGTGCCACCAGGAGGGGGGGGCCAGACAATGAGCAGTTCTTC
V: TRBV6-1; J: TRBJ1-2; size: few; D: TRBD1; CDR3: CASSEGGQGANYTF; DNA: TGTGCCAGCAGTGAAGGGGGACAGGGGGCAAACTACACCTTC
V: TRBV2; J: TRBJ1-1; size: NA; D: TRBD1; CDR3: CASSGTGGGLGEAFF; DNA: TGTGCCAGCAGTGGGACAGGGGGCGGGCTAGGTGAAGCTTTCTTT
V: TRBV6-5; J: TRBJ1-1; size: NA; D: TRBD1; CDR3: CASIRQGARNTEAFF; DNA: TGTGCCAGCATTCGGCAGGGGGCGAGGAACACTGAAGCTTTCTTT
V: TRBV7-9; J: TRBJ2-5; size: NA; D: NA; CDR3: CASSLAGGEQETQYF; DNA: TGTGCCAGCAGCTTAGCGGGAGGTGAGCAAGAGACCCAGTACTTC
V: TRBV9; J: TRBJ2-2; size: NA; D: NA; CDR3: CASSVSGVTGELFF; DNA: TGTGCCAGCAGCGTATCGGGAGTAACCGGGGAGCTGTTTTTT